The rows below give T cell receptor beta chains drawn from one sample of a study of blood T cell repertoires in COVID-19. Data came from immunoSEQ multiplex PCR; TCRdb stores just in-frame clones and leaves some out. The data hold approximately 150,000 clones, with about 89% observed a single time. Source material: peripheral blood. The receptors here all came from a man aged 50 or older who had recovered from COVID-19. Each CDR3 is given with its conserved first and last residue. D genes are given only for firm matches. Where a row states a size, it is once, few, many or the class of an expanded clone; other rows omit it.

CDR3	DNA	D	size	V	J
CASRRTGDWETQYF	TGTGCCAGCAGGCGGACAGGGGATTGGGAGACCCAGTACTTC	TRBD1	NA	TRBV27	TRBJ2-5
CASSSTYNEQFF	TGTGCCAGCAGCTCCACCTACAATGAGCAGTTCTTC	NA	NA	TRBV5-6	TRBJ2-1
CASSRKRGGYAETQYF	TGTGCCAGCAGCCGGAAGCGGGGGGGCTATGCGGAGACCCAGTACTTC	TRBD2	NA	TRBV11-2	TRBJ2-5
CASSGGENYGYTF	TGTGCCAGCAGTGGGGGCGAGAACTATGGCTACACCTTC	NA	few	TRBV2	TRBJ1-2
CASSPVGYYEQYF	TGTGCCAGCTCACCAGTCGGGTACTACGAGCAGTACTTC	NA	few	TRBV18	TRBJ2-7
CASSPGGVPDTQYF	TGTGCCAGCAGCCCGGGGGGTGTCCCAGATACGCAGTATTTT	TRBD2	NA	TRBV13	TRBJ2-3
CASSYAQGVSYEQFF	TGTGCCAGCAGCTATGCACAGGGGGTTTCCTATGAGCAGTTCTTC	TRBD1	NA	TRBV5-6	TRBJ2-1
CASSSEGGLQETQYF	TGTGCCAGCAGCTCTGAGGGAGGCCTCCAAGAGACCCAGTACTTC	NA	NA	TRBV11-3	TRBJ2-5
CSVQTGAAGETQYF	TGCAGCGTGCAAACAGGGGCGGCAGGGGAGACCCAGTACTTC	TRBD1	NA	TRBV29-1	TRBJ2-5
CASSYSAQAVYGYTF	TGTGCCAGCAGTTACTCCGCCCAGGCCGTTTATGGCTACACCTTC	NA	NA	TRBV6-5	TRBJ1-2
CASSGAGTGHRNEQFF	TGTGCCAGCAGTGGAGCCGGGACAGGGCACAGGAATGAGCAGTTCTTC	TRBD1	NA	TRBV6-1	TRBJ2-1
CASSEGTGETGELFF	TGTGCCAGCAGTGAAGGGACAGGAGAAACCGGGGAGCTGTTTTTT	TRBD1	NA	TRBV6-1	TRBJ2-2
CASSSQTYEQYF	TGTGCCAGCAGCTCACAAACCTACGAGCAGTACTTC	NA	once	TRBV5-5	TRBJ2-7
CATSRYGQVQETQYF	TGTGCCACCAGCAGATACGGACAGGTCCAAGAGACCCAGTACTTC	TRBD1	once	TRBV15	TRBJ2-5
CSVAGTSGFYNEQFF	TGCAGCGTTGCCGGGACTAGCGGATTCTACAATGAGCAGTTCTTC	TRBD2	NA	TRBV29-1	TRBJ2-1
CASSAGDRLIYNEQFF	TGTGCCAGTAGTGCCGGGGACAGATTGATCTACAATGAGCAGTTCTTC	TRBD1	NA	TRBV19	TRBJ2-1